This T cell receptor beta chain was identified in a study of T cells in Graves' hyperthyroidism and ophthalmopathy (dated by TCRdb to between 2018 and 2021). Notes on the research overall: Peripheral blood was collected at initial diagnosis, before any treatment. TCR V-J signatures able to tell the groups apart were searched for in a discovery cohort of approximately 95 patients, of whom fewer than 45 had Graves' ophthalmopathy and about 55 had stable Graves' hyperthyroidism. Whether ophthalmopathy could be predicted prospectively was tested in an independent validation cohort made up of under 20 hyperthyroidism patients plus 17 patients who later progressed to ophthalmopathy. The 100 discovery patients were randomly divided into training and test sets at a 7:3 ratio. Thyroid tissue and blood T-cell repertoires from several Graves' hyperthyroidism patients were also compared in the study. After blood sampling, hyperthyroidism patients were treated with methimazole at a starting dose of 30 mg daily, and ophthalmopathy patients were treated with high-dose intravenous methylprednisolone. The paper describes TCR Vbeta CDR3 sequencing of some 130 peripheral blood samples, made up of roughly 45 ophthalmopathy patients, roughly 80 hyperthyroidism patients and around 17 progressor patients.

V sheds 5 bases and J sheds 9 bases, leaving 13 bases between their ends. Reading the germline V gene gives CDR1 SQVTM and CDR2 ANQGSEA. From its cysteine to its phenylalanine, the CDR3 spans 11 amino acids. The CDR3 DNA has 33 bases and is translated from base 1. On the study overall, not on this receptor specifically: Blood samples also contained most of the expanded thyroid clonotypes (frequency above 0.001), which suggests that blood repertoires may reflect thyroid immune responses. In cross-validation, a model built on a 13 V-J signature told ophthalmopathy apart from stable hyperthyroidism with over 85% sensitivity and 81% to 82% specificity, and in testing the same model reached 80%/75%. In validation, the model predicted progression to ophthalmopathy with roughly 70% sensitivity and 72.22% specificity, a median of about 6 months before onset. Sample size was not statistically predetermined, and blinding of investigators to group allocation was not performed.

There are many counts of this clonotype. It has no known antigen specificity. Per-nucleotide qualities are absent, and no much larger clonotype sits a single base away. TCR beta CDR3 regions were amplified from RNA transcripts. The TCR CDR3 was subjected to a first round of RT-PCR using the HTBI primer set and the Qiagen OneStep RT-PCR kit. A second multiplex PCR round built the libraries, followed by size selection and purification. Libraries were sequenced paired-end with 100 bp reads on an Illumina HiSeq2000. In the original analysis: SOAPnuke was used to process the raw data, throwing out any read that contained adapters or uncalled bases, had a mean Phred below 15, or lacked an exact constant-primer or identifier match. COPE v1.2.5 was used to merge high-quality paired reads, and clonotypes were defined as unique nucleotide sequences. MiTCR v1.1 was used to align the clonotypes against IMGT TRBV, TRBD and TRBJ reference segments. Analysis was restricted to V-J combinations with a frequency above 0.0001, which covered about 99% of repertoires. The TCS score was defined as the ratio of F50 (clonal expansion) to E x V (chaos), calculated using BLOSUM62-based TCRdist between CDR3 peptides within each V-J. Welch's t-statistics and random forest reduced just over 500 V-J features to roughly 13, which were used in a naive Bayes classifier (R e1071). Thyroid-blood repertoire similarity was quantified with the Morisita-Horn index. The public reads were run again by TCRdb, first through fastp at Q25 and then through MiXCR, and only productive beta chains were kept. CDR3 protein duplicates are merged, each entry listing the most common genes and DNA. TCRdb, not the original authors, processed these V and J calls. The sample includes hundreds of thousands of distinct CDR3 sequences, with roughly 14% observed a single time. Roughly 4.5% of the sample rests with the top ten.

In the ophthalmopathy patients, disease was moderately to severely active, with a Clinical Activity Score of 3 or more, a NOSPECS grade of 4 or more, and a duration of less than 3 months. The study excluded patients with uncontrolled infections, other autoimmune diseases, pregnancy or lactation. Diagnoses were based on clinical symptoms, serum thyroxine and TRAb, thyroid ultrasound and orbital computed tomography. Ficoll-Paque density gradient centrifugation was used to isolate PBMCs from 10 ml of fresh peripheral blood. Trizol reagent was used to extract total RNA, and RNA quality was then checked on an Agilent 2100 Bioanalyzer.

This TCR was recovered from a middle-aged woman with Graves' ophthalmopathy. Source material: blood. The chain is made from TRBV29-1 and TRBJ1-1; the D gene remains uncertain. The sequenced DNA: TGCAGCGTTATGACGTCCGTAAAAGCTTTCTTT. The resulting protein is CSVMTSVKAFF. Reference TRBV29-1 and TRBJ1-1 proteins supply the regions before and after the CDR3; the full variable domain is: SAVISQKPSRDICQRGTSLTIQCQVDSQVTMMFWYRQQPGQSLTLIATANQGSEATYESGFVIDKFPISRPNLTFSTLTVSNMSPEDSSIYLCSVMTSVKAFFGQGTRLTVV.